This T cell receptor (beta chain) was identified in a study of tumor-infiltrating lymphocytes in primary liver carcinoma. Co-extraction of RNA and DNA was performed on roughly 17-32 mg of unsorted bulk tissue. Many counts were recorded for this clonotype. Total RNA (around 500 ng) served as template for TCR beta cDNA synthesis primed by a constant-region primer. Slightly modified ARM-PCR with three nested multiplex PCR rounds yielded TCR beta libraries. Investigators reported that the first two PCR rounds, at roughly 11 cycles each, used TRBV1-TRBV30 forward primers with a C-beta reverse primer. From the multiplex PCR reads, TCRdb called clonotypes with MiXCR, one entry per CDR3 protein. Among around 100,000 distinct CDR3 sequences listed, approximately 68% were seen once. The V gene's germline CDR1 is SGHRS and CDR2 YFSETQ. V lost 0 bases and J 4 bases, leaving 8 bases between the germline ends. CDR3 length: 14 residues.

The specimen was liver tumor tissue from sampling region 5. The subset: tumor region T5, tumor centre. The chain combines TRBV5-1 with TRBJ2-1; D is possibly TRBD1 (5 bases). The sequence was obtained from an older woman with primary liver carcinoma and hepatitis B virus infection. The CDR3 sequence is CASSLVSGYNEQFF. CDR3 DNA: TGCGCCAGCAGCTTGGTTTCAGGGTACAATGAGCAGTTCTTC. The complete variable domain, with remaining parts taken from reference TRBV5-1 and TRBJ2-1, reads KAGVTQTPRYLIKTRGQQVTLSCSPISGHRSVSWYQQTPGQGLQFLFEYFSETQRNKGNFPGRFSGRQFSNSRSEMNVSTLELGDSALYLCASSLVSGYNEQFFGPGTRLTVL.